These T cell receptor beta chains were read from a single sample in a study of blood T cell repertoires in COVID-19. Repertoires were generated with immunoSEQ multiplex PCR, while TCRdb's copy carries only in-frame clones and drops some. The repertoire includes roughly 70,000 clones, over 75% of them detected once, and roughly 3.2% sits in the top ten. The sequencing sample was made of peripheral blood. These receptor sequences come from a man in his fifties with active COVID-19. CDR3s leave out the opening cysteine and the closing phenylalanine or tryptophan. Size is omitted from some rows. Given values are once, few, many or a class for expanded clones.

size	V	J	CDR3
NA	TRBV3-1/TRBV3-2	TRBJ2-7	ASSRSGGANEQY
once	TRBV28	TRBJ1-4	ASTLDRESNEKLF
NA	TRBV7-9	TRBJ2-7	ASSTGTSGRNHEQY
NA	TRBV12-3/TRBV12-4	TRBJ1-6	ASSLSNSPLH
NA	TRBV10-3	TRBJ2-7	AISDVSGQGAYEQY
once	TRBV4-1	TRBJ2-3	ASSQAPPGLAGGRGLEDTQY
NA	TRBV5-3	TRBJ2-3	ARTRDCEIDTQY
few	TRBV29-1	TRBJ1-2	SVEARRQNYGYT
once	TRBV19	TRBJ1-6	ASNPGVGSSPLH
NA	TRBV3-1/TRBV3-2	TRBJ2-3	ASSPISGGVTDTQY
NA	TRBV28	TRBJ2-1	ASSLLSGRGDNEQF
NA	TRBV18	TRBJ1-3	ASTMGVGRLGAGNTIY
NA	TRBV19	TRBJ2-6	ASGGDFSSSGANVLT
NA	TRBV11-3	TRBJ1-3	ASSSYRVSSGNTIY
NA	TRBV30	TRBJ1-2	AWSVTGYGYT
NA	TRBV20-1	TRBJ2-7	SASSGLYEQY
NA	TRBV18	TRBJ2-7	ASSPIARTAREQY
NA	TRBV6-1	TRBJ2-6	ASSATGGDGANVLT
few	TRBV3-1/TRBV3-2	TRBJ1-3	ASSPSVFTRGTSGNTIY
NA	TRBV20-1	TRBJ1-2	SVSRNYGYT
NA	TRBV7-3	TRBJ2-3	ASSPLGGPDTQY
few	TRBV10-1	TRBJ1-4	ASSESNRGHEKLF
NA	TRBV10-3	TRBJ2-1	AISGTSGGYNEQF
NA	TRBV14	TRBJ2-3	ASSRRQDTDTQY
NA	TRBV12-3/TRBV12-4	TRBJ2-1	ASSLSQGAKQF
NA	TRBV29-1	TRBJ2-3	SVHPSGADTQY
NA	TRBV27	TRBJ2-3	ASSLHPGGTDTQY
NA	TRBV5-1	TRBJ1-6	ASSGGQGDSPLH
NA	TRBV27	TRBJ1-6	ASSSGRRGSNSPLH
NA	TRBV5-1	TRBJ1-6	ASSPGQGESPLH
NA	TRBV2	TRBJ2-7	ASIGQTEYPPYEQY
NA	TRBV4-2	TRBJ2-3	ASSLTGTGATDTQY
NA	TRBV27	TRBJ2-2	ASRPRTSGTGELF
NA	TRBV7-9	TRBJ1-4	ASSLGTGNEKLF
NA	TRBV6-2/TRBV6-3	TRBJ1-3	ASSQDRGTGNTIY
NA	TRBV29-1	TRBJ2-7	SVEVASYEQY
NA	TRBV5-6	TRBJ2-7	ASSLAGQGEQY
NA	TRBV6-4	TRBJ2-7	ASSDLIDRVWPPCYEQY
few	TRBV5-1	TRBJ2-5	ATTARPSGGESETQY
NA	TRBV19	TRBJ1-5	ASSIIKDRVSNQPQH
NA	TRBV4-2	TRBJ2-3	ASLRGLAGGRDSTDTQY
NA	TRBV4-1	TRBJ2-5	ASSQFGGETQY
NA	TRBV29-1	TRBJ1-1	SVAGVRLTNTEAF
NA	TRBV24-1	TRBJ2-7	ATSTTGYEQY
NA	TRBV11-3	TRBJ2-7	ASSFKPGGVLYEQY
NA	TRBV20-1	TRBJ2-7	SASSVPSRGEQY
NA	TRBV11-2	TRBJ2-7	ASSPRQGHTYEQY
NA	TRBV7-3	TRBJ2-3	ASSRGQPFTDTQY
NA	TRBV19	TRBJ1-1	ASSVQGNTEAF
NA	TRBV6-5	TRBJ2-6	AGSGPGGANVLT
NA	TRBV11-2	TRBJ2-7	ASSMDRTGFEQY
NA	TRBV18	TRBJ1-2	ASSPSGLNYGYT
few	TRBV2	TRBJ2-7	ASRGDNSYEQY
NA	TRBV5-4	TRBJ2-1	ASSLTDYNEQF
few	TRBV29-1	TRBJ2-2	SVGPGSSTGELF
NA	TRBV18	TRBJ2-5	ASSPSGREGTQY
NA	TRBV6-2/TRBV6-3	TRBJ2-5	ASSSLAAGGETQY
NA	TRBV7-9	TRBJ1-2	ASTQSGQGNYGYT
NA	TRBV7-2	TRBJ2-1	ASSSDRNEEF